These 18 T cell receptor beta chains were all obtained from the same sample, sequenced in a study of human T cells and chemical hapten exposure. Sample time point: pre-sensitization, week 0. Described treatment: therapeutic diphenylcyclopropenone sensitization with weekly scalp DPC. TCRdb itself ran the RACE reads through MiXCR, one entry per CDR3 protein. The sample includes 190,000 or so distinct CDR3 sequences, approximately 29% seen only once; the top ten take 2.9%. The sample consisted of whole blood, taken in connection with sensitization to the hapten diphenylcyclopropenone (DPC). These receptors originate from a woman in her twenties or thirties with alopecia areata. Some clones in this sample may be carry-over from other donors' samples.

This clonotype was seen a few times. V and J are TRBV28 and TRBJ1-2, with 8 bases matching TRBD1. The CDR3 spans 18 residues. Trimming removed 5 bases from V and 0 bases from J; junction bases left unmatched: 14. The germline V gene encodes CDR1 MDHEN and CDR2 SYDVKM. The CDR3 sequence is CASSLSQQGVGTNYGYTF. The CDR3 bases are TGTGCCAGCAGTCTCTCACAACAGGGGGTAGGGACTAACTATGGCTACACCTTC.

J is TRBJ1-1 and V is TRBV5-1; D perhaps matches TRBD1 (6 bases). Looked up from germline, CDR1 is SGHRS and CDR2 is YFSETQ. V gave up 0 bases and J gave up 7 bases, with 16 bases separating them. This CDR3 has 15 residues. The CDR3: CASSLDPGGRVEAFF. Written as DNA, the CDR3 is TGCGCCAGCAGCTTGGACCCTGGGGGGCGGGTTGAAGCTTTCTTT.

The V and J genes are TRBV29-1 and TRBJ2-3; D unclear. The CDR3 covers 11 residues. Germline CDR1 reads SQVTM; CDR2 reads ANQGSEA. V shed 4 bases and J shed 7 bases, with 9 bases lying between them. The CDR3, as DNA: TGCAGCGTTGTTTTGGTAAATACGCAGTATTTT. Translation gives CSVVLVNTQYF.

This clonotype was seen repeatedly, ten times or more. The V call is TRBV12-3 or TRBV12-4, the J call TRBJ2-3; 8 bases fit TRBD1. Unmatched junction bases numbered 10, after V lost 2 bases and J lost 3 bases. CDR3 length: 17 amino acids. The CDR3 nucleotides read TGTGCCAGCAGTTTACGATTAGCGGACAGGGTGACAGATACGCAGTATTTT. It translates to CASSLRLADRVTDTQYF.

The chain carries TRBV10-3 and TRBJ1-2, with D possibly being TRBD1 (6 bases). CDR1 is ENHRY, CDR2 SYGVKD, per germline. The CDR3 totals 13 residues. V was trimmed by 10 bases and J by 0 bases, leaving 12 bases between them. Written as DNA, the CDR3 is TGTGCCACCTGGGACATCTCTAACTATGGCTACACCTTC. It is translated as CATWDISNYGYTF.

The chain has TRBV7-8 and TRBJ2-1, with D perhaps matching TRBD2 (5 bases). The V gene lost 0 bases and the J gene lost 3 bases, with 9 bases spanning the gap. Germline V CDR1 and CDR2: SGHVS, FQNEAQ. CDR3 length: 15 residues. The CDR3 protein is CASSLASGLYNEQFF. The CDR3 DNA sequence: TGTGCCAGCAGCTTAGCGTCCGGACTCTACAATGAGCAGTTCTTC.

The gene calls are TRBV7-2 and TRBJ1-1, with D possibly TRBD1 on 5 matching bases. V was trimmed by 4 bases and J by 6 bases, leaving 15 bases between them. The CDR3 totals 14 residues. The germline CDR1 and CDR2 sequences are SGHTA and FQGNSA. The CDR3 DNA sequence: TGTGCCAGCAGCTCGCCGGCGGGGGTACCTGAAGCTTTCTTT. Protein sequence: CASSSPAGVPEAFF.

The V gene is TRBV30, the J gene TRBJ1-4; 8 bases map to TRBD1. The CDR3 runs 12 residues. Per the germline V gene, CDR1 is GTSNPN and CDR2 is SVGIG (reference sequence). The V gene end was trimmed by 8 bases and the J gene end by 6 bases; junction bases not matched to a gene: 5. This chain's CDR3 is CAMDREDEKLFF. For the CDR3, the DNA is TGTGCCATGGACAGGGAGGATGAAAAACTGTTTTTT.

V usage is TRBV4-3 and J usage is TRBJ2-3; D uncertain. V lost 0 bases and J lost 2, with 12 bases in between. CDR1 is LGHNA, CDR2 YSLEER, per germline. The CDR3 spans 16 residues. The chain's CDR3 is CASSQEPPPHTDTQYF. In nucleotides, the CDR3 is TGCGCCAGCAGCCAAGAACCCCCTCCCCACACAGATACGCAGTATTTT.

This clonotype was recorded at least ten times. The chain carries TRBV20-1 and TRBJ2-3, with TRBD2 matching 9 bases. The CDR3 consists of 16 residues. Germline CDR1 and CDR2: DFQATT and SNEGSKA (reference sequence). Trimming took 6 bases from V and 0 from J; bases not matched to a gene: 10. The CDR3 nucleotides are TGCAGTGCGGGGCGGGAGGGCCAAATAAGCACAGATACGCAGTATTTT. Translated: CSAGREGQISTDTQYF.

The V call is TRBV4-3, the J call TRBJ2-6; no definite D call. This CDR3 has 16 residues. Trimming shortened V by 4 bases and J by 0 bases, and 10 bases separated the two germline ends. Germline assignment: CDR1 LGHNA and CDR2 YSLEER. The CDR3 loop is CASSPAEISGANVLTF. The CDR3 DNA sequence: TGCGCCAGCAGCCCGGCAGAGATCTCTGGGGCCAACGTCCTGACTTTC.

A few counts support this clonotype. The chain joins TRBV20-1 to TRBJ1-1; TRBD1 might be the D (5 bases). The CDR3 length is 11 residues. V shed 3 bases and J shed 9 bases, with 11 bases lying between them. Looked up from germline, CDR1 is DFQATT and CDR2 is SNEGSKA (reference sequence). This CDR3 reads CSASFRGKAFF. CDR3 nucleotides: TGCAGTGCTAGCTTTCGGGGGAAAGCTTTCTTT.

This rearrangement joins TRBV11-3 to TRBJ1-3; the D is unclear. Germline CDR1 SGHNT, CDR2 YENEEA. This CDR3 is built from 12 residues. V gave up 8 bases and J gave up 1 base, with 6 bases separating them. This chain's CDR3 is CASAGSGNTIYF. CDR3 DNA sequence: TGTGCCAGCGCGGGTTCTGGAAACACCATATATTTT.

The chain has TRBV18 and TRBJ2-1, with 10 bases that match TRBD2. Germline-derived CDR1 and CDR2 are KGHSH and LQKENI. This CDR3 has 16 residues. V trimming: 2 bases; J trimming: 8 bases; junction bases outside the gene matches: 9. The CDR3 sequence: CASSPSSGRIFHEQFF. The CDR3 bases are TGTGCCAGCTCACCATCTAGCGGGAGAATATTCCATGAGCAGTTCTTC.

The genes are TRBV29-1 and TRBJ2-1; 9 bases fit TRBD1. CDR3 length equals 11 residues. CDR1 and CDR2 (germline): SQVTM, ANQGSEA. V was pared by 7 bases and J by 10 bases, with 5 bases of the junction left unmatched. The CDR3 here is CSGGQGDEQFF. The CDR3 bases are TGCAGCGGGGGACAGGGAGACGAGCAGTTCTTC.

This clonotype turned up a few times. The J gene is TRBJ2-5, the V gene TRBV6-5, with TRBD1 identical over 9 bases. The CDR3 spans 15 residues. The trim removed 6 bases at V and 5 bases at J, leaving 10 bases unmatched. CDR1 is MNHEY, CDR2 SVGAGI, per germline. CDR3 in amino acids: CASSLRGDRAETQYF. The CDR3 region has the DNA TGTGCCAGCAGCTTACGCGGGGACAGGGCGGAGACCCAGTACTTC.

The genes are TRBV20-1 and TRBJ2-5; D is unclear. The CDR3 contains 12 residues. Trimming removed 0 bases at V and 6 bases at J, with 8 bases between. Germline V gives CDR1 DFQATT, CDR2 SNEGSKA (reference sequence). The CDR3 DNA reads TGCAGTGCTAGAGACGTGGAGAAGACCCAGTACTTC. This encodes CSARDVEKTQYF.

This clonotype was detected only a few times. The chain uses TRBV10-3 and TRBJ1-1; 9 bases align to TRBD1. The trim removed 8 bases at V and 4 bases at J, leaving 5 bases unmatched. This CDR3 spans 13 amino acids. Looked up from germline, CDR1 is ENHRY and CDR2 is SYGVKD. The CDR3 nucleotides read TGTGCCATCGGACAGACAGGGGGCACTGAAGCTTTCTTT. Its translation is CAIGQTGGTEAFF.